This entry lists 3 T cell receptor beta chains sequenced from one sample in a study of cytomegalovirus exposure and HLA in healthy donors. The PCR ran on 60 Vbeta and 13 Jbeta primers. Data came from immunoSEQ multiplex PCR; TCRdb stores just in-frame clones and leaves some out. The table lists around 100,000 clones, 74% of them singletons. Sample: PBMCs. All receptors come from a man aged 30 to 45 in good health and CMV-seropositive.

CDR3 DNA sequence: TGTGCCAGCAGTGGGACAGTGAACACCGGGGAGCTGTTTTTT. The encoded protein is CASSGTVNTGELFF. The rearrangement uses TRBV6-6 and TRBJ2-2, with TRBD1 identical over 7 bases. The length of the CDR3 is 14 residues. Germline loops: CDR1 MNHNY, CDR2 SVGAGI (reference sequence). Germline trimming cut 5 bases from V and 1 base from J; bases unmatched to any gene: 1.

The CDR3 coding sequence is TGTGCCAGCAGCTTAGGCTGGAGCTCTGGGGCCAACGTCCTGACTTTC. This gives the protein CASSLGWSSGANVLTF. J is TRBJ2-6 and V is TRBV7-2; D gene uncertain. This CDR3 has 16 residues. Per the germline V gene, CDR1 is SGHTA and CDR2 is FQGNSA. Trimming left V 1 base short and J 0 bases short, with 7 bases between.

The V and J genes are TRBV2 and TRBJ2-7; tentative D call: TRBD2 (5 bases). CDR1 and CDR2 from the germline V gene are SNHLY and FYNNEI. This CDR3 is 13 amino acids long. The ends were cut back, 7 bases at V and 3 bases at J, with 13 bases in the middle. CDR3 DNA: TGTGCCAGCATCCGAGACGGGGTCTACGAGCAGTACTTC. The encoded protein is CASIRDGVYEQYF.